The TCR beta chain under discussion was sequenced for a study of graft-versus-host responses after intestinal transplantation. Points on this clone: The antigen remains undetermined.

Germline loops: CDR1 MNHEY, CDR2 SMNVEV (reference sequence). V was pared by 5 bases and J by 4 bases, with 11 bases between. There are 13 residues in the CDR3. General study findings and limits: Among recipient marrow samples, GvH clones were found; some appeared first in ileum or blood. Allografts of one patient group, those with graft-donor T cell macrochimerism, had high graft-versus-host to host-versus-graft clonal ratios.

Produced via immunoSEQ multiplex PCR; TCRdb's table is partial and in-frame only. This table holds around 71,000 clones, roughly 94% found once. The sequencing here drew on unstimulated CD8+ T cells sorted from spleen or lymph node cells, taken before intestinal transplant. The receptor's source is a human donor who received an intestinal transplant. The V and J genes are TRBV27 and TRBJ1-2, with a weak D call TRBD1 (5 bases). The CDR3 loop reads CASSNQGAYGYTF. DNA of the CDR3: TGTGCCAGCAGTAACCAGGGTGCCTATGGCTACACCTTC.